The 24 T cell receptor beta chains in this list originate from one sample, sequenced in a study of blood T cells in healthy people across ages. Sample-barcoded 5' priming and a J-beta primer mix drove a second PCR of roughly 6 to 12 cycles. TCRdb recomputed calls from the 5' RACE reads with MiXCR, one row per CDR3 protein. The profile shows approximately 1,700,000 distinct CDR3 sequences, 30% to 40% of them singletons. The sequencing sample was made of blood. The source is a human donor in good health.

Only a few counts were recorded for this clonotype. V and J are TRBV12-3 or TRBV12-4 and TRBJ1-2; D perhaps matches TRBD1 (6 bases). The CDR3 has 15 amino acids. V gave up 2 bases and J gave up 3 bases, with 13 bases separating them. CDR3 amino acids: CASSLFLRTDYGYTF. CDR3 DNA: TGTGCCAGCAGTTTATTTTTAAGGACAGACTATGGCTACACCTTC.

As regards this clonotype: This may be a read error: a much more frequent sequence differs by one nucleotide. The chain uses TRBV6-2 or TRBV6-3 and TRBJ2-5; D is perhaps TRBD2 (6 bases). Between the trimmed V and J ends, which lost 6 bases and 0 bases, there was a span of 11 bases. This CDR3 has 14 amino acids. CDR1 is MNHEY, CDR2 SVGEGT, per germline. Here the CDR3 reads CASRGGGNQETQYF. CDR3 nucleotides: TGTGCCAGCAGGGGTGGCGGGAACCAAGAGACCCAGTACTTC.

The rearrangement uses TRBV5-1 and TRBJ2-5; TRBD1 matches at 7 bases. In germline, CDR1 is SGHRS, CDR2 YFSETQ. The CDR3 spans 15 residues. Trimming took 4 bases from V and 5 from J; bases not matched to a gene: 11. The CDR3 region has the DNA TGCGCCAGCAGCGTATCACAGGGGATAAGGGAGACCCAGTACTTC. Amino acid sequence: CASSVSQGIRETQYF.

The V and J genes are TRBV6-1 and TRBJ1-2; D perhaps matches TRBD1 (6 bases). V was cut by 2 bases and J by 3 bases, with 16 bases left in between. CDR3 size: 16 residues. CDR1 is MNHNS, CDR2 SASEGT, per germline. CDR3 nucleotides: TGTGCCAGCAGTGAAAGCTCCGTGCCAGGGGACTATGGCTACACCTTC. The encoded protein is CASSESSVPGDYGYTF.

Details on this clonotype: Since a much larger clone is just one base distant, this may be a read error. This chain uses TRBV5-6 with TRBJ2-5; 14 positions match TRBD2. The CDR3 has 15 residues. CDR1 and CDR2 from the germline V gene are SGHDT and YYEEEE. V trimming: 7 bases; J trimming: 4 bases; junction bases outside the gene matches: 6. The CDR3 loop is CASCLGLAGGETQYF. CDR3 bases: TGTGCCAGCTGCCTAGGACTAGCGGGGGGAGAGACCCAGTACTTC. Full variable domain (rest looked up from reference TRBV5-6 and TRBJ2-5): DAGVTQSPTHLIKTRGQQVTLRCSPKSGHDTVSWYQQALGQGPQFIFQYYEEEERQRGNFPDRFSGHQFPNYSSELNVNALLLGDSALYLCASCLGLAGGETQYFGPGTRLLVL.

V gene TRBV27 combines with J gene TRBJ1-5; TRBD1 matches 7 bases. Unmatched junction bases numbered 2, after V lost 1 base and J lost 5 bases. CDR1 MNHEY and CDR2 SMNVEV come from the germline V gene (reference sequence). This CDR3 has 14 residues. CDR3 coding DNA: TGTGCCAGCAGTTTATTCGGGACAGATCAGCCCCAGCATTTT. This encodes CASSLFGTDQPQHF.

V and J are TRBV7-2 and TRBJ1-5; D remains ambiguous. The CDR3 totals 13 residues. Germline CDR1 is SGHTA and CDR2 is FQGNSA. V was shortened by 5 bases and J by 3 bases, with 8 bases between the two germline ends. CDR3 in DNA: TGTGCCAGCAGCCAATATCACAATCAGCCCCAGCATTTT. This translates into CASSQYHNQPQHF.

This clonotype showed up just a few times. The V and J genes are TRBV20-1 and TRBJ1-5, with D perhaps TRBD1 (6 bases). The CDR3 sequence is 14 residues long. Trimming pared 3 bases from V and 4 bases from J, leaving 13 bases between. From germline, CDR1 is DFQATT and CDR2 SNEGSKA (reference sequence). CDR3 DNA sequence: TGCAGTGCTAGTTATGGACAGAAAAATCAGCCCCAGCATTTT. This translates into CSASYGQKNQPQHF.

The chain has TRBV6-2 or TRBV6-3 and TRBJ1-4; D might be TRBD1 (6 bases). V dropped 2 bases and J dropped 6 bases, with 10 bases sitting between them. The CDR3 covers 14 residues. Germline V gene lookup returns CDR1 MNHEY and CDR2 SVGEGT. The CDR3 coding sequence is TGTGCCAGCAGTTACGGCAGGGGAGATGAAAAACTGTTTTTT. Translated: CASSYGRGDEKLFF.

The V and J genes are TRBV7-2 and TRBJ2-7; D is ambiguous. CDR1 is SGHTA and CDR2 is FQGNSA in the germline V gene. The CDR3 has 13 amino acids. Trimming shortened V by 0 bases and J by 7 bases, and 10 bases separated the two germline ends. This CDR3 reads CASSLAGSMEQYF. The CDR3 DNA reads TGTGCCAGCAGCTTAGCAGGGTCTATGGAGCAGTACTTC.

The rearrangement uses TRBV7-2 and TRBJ2-3, with 9 bases identical to TRBD2. There are 17 residues in the CDR3. CDR1 SGHTA and CDR2 FQGNSA come from the germline V gene. The V segment lost 3 bases and the J segment 1 base; nucleotides outside the gene matches: 8. The CDR3 nucleotides read TGTGCCAGCAGCTTGAATCGCGGGGGGGCTGGCACAGATACGCAGTATTTT. It is translated as CASSLNRGGAGTDTQYF.

This clonotype occurred a few times. The chain combines TRBV6-2 or TRBV6-3 with TRBJ2-1, with D perhaps TRBD1 (6 bases). Trimming cost V 3 bases and J 4 bases, with 13 bases left between them. This CDR3 region has 15 residues. CDR1 is MNHEY, CDR2 SVGEGT, per germline. This CDR3 is CASSYIGTSYNEQFF. The CDR3, as DNA: TGTGCCAGCAGTTATATAGGGACATCGTACAATGAGCAGTTCTTC.

V gene TRBV6-6 combines with J gene TRBJ1-1; maybe TRBD1 (5 bases). From germline, CDR1 is MNHNY and CDR2 SVGAGI (reference sequence). CDR3 size: 15 residues. Trimming removed 6 bases at V and 2 bases at J, with 16 bases between. The CDR3 DNA sequence: TGTGCCAGCAGCTTAGCGAGTGGGGCCAACACTGAAGCTTTCTTT. Translation: CASSLASGANTEAFF.

V gene TRBV20-1 combines with J gene TRBJ2-3, with D unclear. V lost 6 bases to trimming and J lost 2 bases, with 12 bases between them. This CDR3 is built from 13 residues. Germline assignment: CDR1 DFQATT and CDR2 SNEGSKA (reference sequence). The CDR3 coding sequence is TGCAGTGCCCCACTACCTCACACAGATACGCAGTATTTT. The encoded protein is CSAPLPHTDTQYF.

This clonotype turned up a few times. V and J are TRBV4-1 and TRBJ2-3, with D uncertain. CDR1 MGHRA and CDR2 YSYEKL come from the germline V gene. This CDR3 is 13 amino acids long. The ends were cut back, 5 bases at V and 4 bases at J, with 10 bases in the middle. The CDR3 loop reads CASSAIAADTQYF. The CDR3 DNA follows: TGCGCCAGCAGCGCCATTGCGGCAGATACGCAGTATTTT.

This rearrangement joins TRBV20-1 to TRBJ2-3; 9 bases align to TRBD1. V lost 6 bases, J lost 2 bases, and 9 bases stayed unmatched. This CDR3 comprises 15 residues. Germline CDR1 reads DFQATT; CDR2 reads SNEGSKA (reference sequence). CDR3 sequence reads: CSAPETGGITDTQYF. CDR3 bases: TGCAGTGCCCCGGAGACAGGGGGGATCACAGATACGCAGTATTTT.

This clonotype was detected a few times. The chain joins TRBV20-1 to TRBJ1-2, with a possible D match to TRBD1 (6 bases). The CDR3 totals 15 residues. Trimming shortened V by 3 bases and J by 4 bases, and 18 bases separated the two germline ends. CDR1 is DFQATT, CDR2 SNEGSKA, per germline (reference sequence). The CDR3 loop reads CSAREGGGSGYGYTF. As DNA, the CDR3 is TGCAGTGCTAGGGAGGGAGGGGGTTCGGGCTATGGCTACACCTTC.

V gene TRBV18 combines with J gene TRBJ2-7, with TRBD1 identical over 11 bases. The V and J ends lost 3 bases and 6 bases, in that order; junction bases with no gene match: 4. The CDR3 totals 14 residues. Looked up from germline, CDR1 is KGHSH and CDR2 is LQKENI. CDR3 sequence reads: CASSPDRGLSEQYF. For the CDR3, the DNA is TGTGCCAGCTCACCGGACAGGGGGCTTAGCGAGCAGTACTTC.

The count of this clonotype is one. The chain combines TRBV7-3 with TRBJ2-7; 8 nucleotides align to TRBD2. The CDR3 is 16 residues long. Per germline, CDR1 SGHTA and CDR2 FQGTGA. V trimming: 1 base; J trimming: 2 bases; junction bases outside the gene matches: 7. DNA for the CDR3: TGTGCCAGCAGCTTAAGGTCAGGACTAGCTCCCTACGAGCAGTACTTC. Translating gives CASSLRSGLAPYEQYF. Using reference TRBV7-3 and TRBJ2-7 for the parts outside the CDR3, the full variable domain is GAGVSQTPSNKVTEKGKYVELRCDPISGHTALYWYRQSLGQGPEFLIYFQGTGAADDSGLPNDRFFAVRPEGSVSTLKIQRTERGDSAVYLCASSLRSGLAPYEQYFGPGTRLTVT.

This clonotype was observed many times. J is TRBJ2-7 and V is TRBV12-3 or TRBV12-4; D possibly corresponds to TRBD2 (5 bases). V was clipped by 6 bases and J by 3 bases, with 12 bases between them. This CDR3 region has 13 residues. The CDR3 loop is CASSASFSYEQYF. The CDR3 nucleotides read TGTGCCAGCAGCGCTAGCTTCAGCTACGAGCAGTACTTC.

The chain is built from TRBV20-1 and TRBJ2-3; tentatively, D is TRBD1 or TRBD2 (7 bases each). CDR1 and CDR2 from the germline V gene are DFQATT and SNEGSKA (reference sequence). The CDR3 contains 14 residues. Between the trimmed V and J ends, which lost 7 bases and 2 bases, there was a span of 16 bases. Here the CDR3 reads CSVTGEGNTDTQYF. Here the CDR3 DNA reads TGCAGTGTAACAGGGGAGGGGAACACAGATACGCAGTATTTT.

This clonotype came up many times. The V and J genes are TRBV4-3 and TRBJ1-4, with unresolved D. Per the germline V gene, CDR1 is LGHNA and CDR2 is YSLEER. With 2 bases removed from V and 8 bases from J, the gap between germline ends came to 21 bases. This CDR3 has 17 amino acids. Here the CDR3 reads CASSQFAGPRTREKLFF. CDR3 sequence (DNA): TGCGCCAGCAGCCAATTCGCCGGGCCCCGGACGAGGGAAAAACTGTTTTTT.

This clonotype was seen once. The chain recombines TRBV4-1 with TRBJ2-3; 9 bases match TRBD2. The CDR3 has 17 amino acids. J was trimmed by 0 bases and V by 2 bases; bases with no gene match: 6. Per the germline V gene, CDR1 is MGHRA and CDR2 is YSYEKL. The CDR3 sequence: CASSQSGRGGSTDTQYF. The CDR3 region has the DNA TGCGCCAGCAGCCAAAGTGGGCGGGGGGGGAGCACAGATACGCAGTATTTT.

The CDR3 sequence: CASSPPRELRQYF. CDR3 bases: TGCGCCAGCAGCCCCCCGCGAGAACTAAGGCAGTATTTT. This chain links TRBV4-1 with TRBJ2-3; no firm D call. The CDR3 runs to 13 residues. Germline V CDR1 and CDR2: MGHRA, YSYEKL. V lost 4 bases to trimming and J lost 11 bases, with 16 bases between them.